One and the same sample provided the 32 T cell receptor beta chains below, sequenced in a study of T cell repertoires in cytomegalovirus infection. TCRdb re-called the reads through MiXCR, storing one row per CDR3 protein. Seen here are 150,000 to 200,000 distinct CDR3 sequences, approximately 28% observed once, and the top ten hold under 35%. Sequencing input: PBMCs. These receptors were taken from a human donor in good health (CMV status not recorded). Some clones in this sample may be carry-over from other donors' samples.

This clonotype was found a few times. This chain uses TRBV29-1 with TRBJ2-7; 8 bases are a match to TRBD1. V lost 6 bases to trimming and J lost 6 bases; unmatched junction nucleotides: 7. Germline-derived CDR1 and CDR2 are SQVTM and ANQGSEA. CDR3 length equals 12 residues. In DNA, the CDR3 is TGCAGCGTCGACAGGGGAATGGGCGAGCAGTACTTC. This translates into CSVDRGMGEQYF.

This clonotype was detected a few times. The CDR3 nucleotides are TGTGCCAGCAGCCCGGACAGGGTGGGGAACTATGGCTACACCTTC. Its translation: CASSPDRVGNYGYTF. This chain links TRBV7-2 with TRBJ1-2; 8 positions agree with TRBD1. V lost 5 bases, J lost 2 bases, and 7 bases stayed unmatched. The CDR3 loop spans 15 amino acids. The V gene's germline CDR1 is SGHTA and CDR2 FQGNSA.

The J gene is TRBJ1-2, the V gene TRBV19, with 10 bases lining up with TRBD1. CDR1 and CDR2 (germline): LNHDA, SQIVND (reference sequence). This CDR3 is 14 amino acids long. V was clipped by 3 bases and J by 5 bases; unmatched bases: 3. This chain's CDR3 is CASSMGQGPYGYTF. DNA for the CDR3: TGTGCCAGTAGTATGGGACAGGGGCCATATGGCTACACCTTC.

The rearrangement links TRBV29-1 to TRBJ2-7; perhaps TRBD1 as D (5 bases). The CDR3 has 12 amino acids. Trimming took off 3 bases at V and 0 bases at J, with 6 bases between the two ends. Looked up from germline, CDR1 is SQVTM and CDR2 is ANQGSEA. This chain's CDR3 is CSVEQGSYEQYF. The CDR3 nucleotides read TGCAGCGTTGAGCAGGGCTCCTACGAGCAGTACTTC.

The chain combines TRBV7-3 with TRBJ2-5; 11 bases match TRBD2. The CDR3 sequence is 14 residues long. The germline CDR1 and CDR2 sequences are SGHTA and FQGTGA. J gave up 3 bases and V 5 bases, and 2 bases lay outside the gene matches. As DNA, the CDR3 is TGTGCCAGCAGCGAGACTAGCGGGGAAGAGACCCAGTACTTC. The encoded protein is CASSETSGEETQYF.

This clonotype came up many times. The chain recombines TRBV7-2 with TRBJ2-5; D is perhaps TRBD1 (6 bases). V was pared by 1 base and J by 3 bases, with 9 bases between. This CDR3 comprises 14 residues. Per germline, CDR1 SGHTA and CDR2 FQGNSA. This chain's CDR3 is CASSLGAGEETQYF. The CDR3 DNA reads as TGTGCCAGCAGCTTAGGGGCAGGGGAAGAGACCCAGTACTTC.

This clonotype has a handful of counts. CDR3 in amino acids: CASSLDQENKAFF. CDR3 DNA: TGTGCCAGCAGCTTAGATCAGGAGAATAAAGCTTTCTTT. This sequence joins TRBV11-3 and TRBJ1-1; D gene unclear. The CDR3 extends over 13 amino acids. Between the trimmed V and J ends, which lost 0 bases and 9 bases, there was a span of 11 bases. The germline V gene has CDR1 SGHNT and CDR2 YENEEA.

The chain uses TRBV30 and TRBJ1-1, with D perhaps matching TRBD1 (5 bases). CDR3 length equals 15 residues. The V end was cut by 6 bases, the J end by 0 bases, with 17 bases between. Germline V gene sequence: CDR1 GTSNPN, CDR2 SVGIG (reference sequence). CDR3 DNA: TGTGCCTGCGTCAAAGACAGCAACCTGAACACTGAAGCTTTCTTT. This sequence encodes CACVKDSNLNTEAFF.

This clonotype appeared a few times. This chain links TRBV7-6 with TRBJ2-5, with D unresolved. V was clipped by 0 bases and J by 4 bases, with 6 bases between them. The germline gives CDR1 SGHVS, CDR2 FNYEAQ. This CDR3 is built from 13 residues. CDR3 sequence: CASSLAPSETQYF. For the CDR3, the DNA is TGTGCCAGCAGCTTAGCGCCCTCAGAGACCCAGTACTTC.

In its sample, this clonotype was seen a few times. The CDR3 bases are TGTGCCAGCAGGCCTCCGTCCGAGGGGATTAATAATGAAAAACTGTTTTTT. Protein: CASRPPSEGINNEKLFF. The chain joins TRBV7-9 to TRBJ1-4; a possible D gene is TRBD1 (5 bases). Trimming cost V 6 bases and J 4 bases, with 21 bases left between them. In germline, CDR1 is SEHNR, CDR2 FQNEAQ (reference sequence). The CDR3 consists of 17 residues.

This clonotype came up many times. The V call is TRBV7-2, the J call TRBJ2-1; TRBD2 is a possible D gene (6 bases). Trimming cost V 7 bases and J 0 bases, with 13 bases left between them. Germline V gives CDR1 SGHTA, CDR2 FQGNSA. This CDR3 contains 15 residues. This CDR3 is CASKEGLLSYNEQFF. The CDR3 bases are TGTGCCAGCAAGGAGGGACTGCTCTCCTACAATGAGCAGTTCTTC.

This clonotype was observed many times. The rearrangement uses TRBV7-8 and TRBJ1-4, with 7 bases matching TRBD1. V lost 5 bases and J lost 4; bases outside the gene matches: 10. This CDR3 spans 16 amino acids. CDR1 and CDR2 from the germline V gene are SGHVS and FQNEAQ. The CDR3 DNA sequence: TGTGCCAGCAGCACTTTAACCGGGACAGATAATGAAAAACTGTTTTTT. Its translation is CASSTLTGTDNEKLFF.

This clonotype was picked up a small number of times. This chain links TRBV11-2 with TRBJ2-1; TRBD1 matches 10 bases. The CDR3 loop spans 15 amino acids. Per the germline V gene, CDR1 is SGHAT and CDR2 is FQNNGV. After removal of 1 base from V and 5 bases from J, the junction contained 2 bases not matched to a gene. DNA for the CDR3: TGTGCCAGCAGCTTAGGGGGACAGGGGAACAATGAGCAGTTCTTC. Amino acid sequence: CASSLGGQGNNEQFF.

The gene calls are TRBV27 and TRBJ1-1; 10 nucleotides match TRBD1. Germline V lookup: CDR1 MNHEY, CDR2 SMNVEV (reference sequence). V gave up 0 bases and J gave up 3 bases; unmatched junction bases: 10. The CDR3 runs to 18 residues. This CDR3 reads CASSLSSRDRGRDTEAFF. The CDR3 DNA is TGTGCCAGCAGTTTATCGTCCCGAGACAGGGGGCGAGACACTGAAGCTTTCTTT.

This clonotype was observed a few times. CDR3 region: CASSRTGGSNQPQHF. For the CDR3, the DNA is TGTGCCAGTAGTCGGACAGGGGGGAGCAATCAGCCCCAGCATTTT. V is TRBV19 and J is TRBJ1-5, with 10 nucleotides matching TRBD1. V trimming: 5 bases; J trimming: 1 base; junction bases outside the gene matches: 2. The germline gives CDR1 LNHDA, CDR2 SQIVND (reference sequence). CDR3 length equals 15 residues.

CDR3 in amino acids: CASSDGDYSYEQYF. Here the CDR3 DNA reads TGTGCCAGCAGTGATGGGGACTACTCCTACGAGCAGTACTTC. V and J are TRBV2 and TRBJ2-7; 7 bases line up with TRBD2. There are 14 residues in the CDR3. The trim removed 3 bases at V and 0 bases at J, leaving 2 bases unmatched. The germline V gene has CDR1 SNHLY and CDR2 FYNNEI.

In nucleotides, the CDR3 is TGCGCCAGCAGCCCCGGACAGGCCCATATTAGCTCCTACAATGAGCAGTTCTTC. It yields the protein CASSPGQAHISSYNEQFF. The rearrangement joins TRBV5-1 to TRBJ2-1, with 7 positions matching TRBD1. After removal of 4 bases from V and 0 bases from J, the junction contained 13 bases not matched to a gene. This CDR3 is 18 amino acids long. Germline V gene lookup returns CDR1 SGHRS and CDR2 YFSETQ. Full variable domain (missing parts from reference TRBV5-1 and TRBJ2-1): KAGVTQTPRYLIKTRGQQVTLSCSPISGHRSVSWYQQTPGQGLQFLFEYFSETQRNKGNFPGRFSGRQFSNSRSEMNVSTLELGDSALYLCASSPGQAHISSYNEQFFGPGTRLTVL.

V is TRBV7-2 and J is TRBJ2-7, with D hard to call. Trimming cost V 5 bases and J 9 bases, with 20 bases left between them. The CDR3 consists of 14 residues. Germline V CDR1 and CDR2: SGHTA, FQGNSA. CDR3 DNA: TGTGCCAGCAGCCCACTGCGTCCTCTCCACGTGCAGTACTTC. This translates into CASSPLRPLHVQYF. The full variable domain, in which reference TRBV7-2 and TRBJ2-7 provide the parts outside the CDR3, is GAGVSQSPSNKVTEKGKDVELRCDPISGHTALYWYRQSLGQGLEFLIYFQGNSAPDKSGLPSDRFSAERTGGSVSTLTIQRTQQEDSAVYLCASSPLRPLHVQYFGPGTRLTVT.

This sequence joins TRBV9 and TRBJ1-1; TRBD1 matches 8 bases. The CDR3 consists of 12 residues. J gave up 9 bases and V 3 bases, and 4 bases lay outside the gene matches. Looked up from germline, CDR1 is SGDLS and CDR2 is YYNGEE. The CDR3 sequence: CASSGGDRQAFF. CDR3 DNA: TGTGCCAGCAGCGGAGGGGACAGGCAAGCTTTCTTT. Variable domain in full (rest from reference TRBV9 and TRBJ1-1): DSGVTQTPKHLITATGQRVTLRCSPRSGDLSVYWYQQSLDQGLQFLIQYYNGEERAKGNILERFSAQQFPDLHSELNLSSLELGDSALYFCASSGGDRQAFFGQGTRLTVV.

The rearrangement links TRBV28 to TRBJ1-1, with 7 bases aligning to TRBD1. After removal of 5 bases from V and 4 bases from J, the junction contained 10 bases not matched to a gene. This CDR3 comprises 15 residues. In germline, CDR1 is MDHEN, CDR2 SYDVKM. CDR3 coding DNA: TGTGCCAGCAGTCTCGTGGGACAGCGGGGCACTGAAGCTTTCTTT. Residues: CASSLVGQRGTEAFF. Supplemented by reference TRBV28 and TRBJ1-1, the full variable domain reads DVKVTQSSRYLVKRTGEKVFLECVQDMDHENMFWYRQDPGLGLRLIYFSYDVKMKEKGDIPEGYSVSREKKERFSLILESASTNQTSMYLCASSLVGQRGTEAFFGQGTRLTVV.

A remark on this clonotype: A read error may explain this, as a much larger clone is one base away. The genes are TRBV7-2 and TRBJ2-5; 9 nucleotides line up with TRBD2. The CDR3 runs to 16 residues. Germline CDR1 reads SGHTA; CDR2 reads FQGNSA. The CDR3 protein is CASSSERGVFQETQSF. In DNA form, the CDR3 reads TGTGCCAGCAGCTCCGAGCGGGGGGTCTTCCAAGAGACCCAGTCCTTC.

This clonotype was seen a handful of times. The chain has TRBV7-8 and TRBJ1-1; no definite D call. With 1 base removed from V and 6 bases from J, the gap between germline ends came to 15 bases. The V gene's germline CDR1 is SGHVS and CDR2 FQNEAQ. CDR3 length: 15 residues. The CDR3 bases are TGTGCCAGCAGCTTAGGCGGGCCCTCCGACCCTGAAGCTTTCTTT. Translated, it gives CASSLGGPSDPEAFF.

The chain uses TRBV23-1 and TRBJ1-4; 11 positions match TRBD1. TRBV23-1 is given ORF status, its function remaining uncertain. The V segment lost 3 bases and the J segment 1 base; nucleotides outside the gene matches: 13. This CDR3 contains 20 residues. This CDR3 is CASSHSSGTGGMETNEKLFF. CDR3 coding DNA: TGCGCCAGCAGTCATTCCTCCGGGACAGGGGGTATGGAAACTAATGAAAAACTGTTTTTT.

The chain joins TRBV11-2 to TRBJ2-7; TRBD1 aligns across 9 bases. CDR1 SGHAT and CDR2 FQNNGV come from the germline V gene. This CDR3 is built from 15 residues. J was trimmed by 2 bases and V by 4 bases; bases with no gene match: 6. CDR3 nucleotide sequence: TGTGCCAGCAGCTCGCCTCGGACAGGGGCCTACGAGCAGTACTTC. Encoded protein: CASSSPRTGAYEQYF. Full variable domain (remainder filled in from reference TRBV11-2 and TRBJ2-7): EAGVAQSPRYKIIEKRQSVAFWCNPISGHATLYWYQQILGQGPKLLIQFQNNGVVDDSQLPKDRFSAERLKGVDSTLKIQPAKLEDSAVYLCASSSPRTGAYEQYFGPGTRLTVT.

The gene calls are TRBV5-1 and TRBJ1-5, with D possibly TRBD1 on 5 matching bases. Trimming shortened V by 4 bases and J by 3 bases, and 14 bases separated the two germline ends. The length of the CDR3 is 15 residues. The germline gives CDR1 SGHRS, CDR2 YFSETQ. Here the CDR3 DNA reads TGCGCCAGCAGCACCTCAGACAGCCTCAATCAGCCCCAGCATTTT. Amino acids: CASSTSDSLNQPQHF.

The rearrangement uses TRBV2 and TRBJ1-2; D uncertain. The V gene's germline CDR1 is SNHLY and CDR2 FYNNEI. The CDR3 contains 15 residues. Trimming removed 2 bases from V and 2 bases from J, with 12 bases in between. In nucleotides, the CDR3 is TGTGCCAGCAGTGAATCTTTAAAGGCGAACTATGGCTACACCTTC. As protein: CASSESLKANYGYTF.

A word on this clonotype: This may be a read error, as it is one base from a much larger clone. The CDR3 region has the DNA TGTGCCAGCACCCTCAGGGCAGGGGAGACCTACGAGCCGTACTTC. It is translated as CASTLRAGETYEPYF. V gene TRBV7-9 combines with J gene TRBJ2-7; a possible D gene is TRBD1 (6 bases). This CDR3 region has 15 residues. Per germline, CDR1 SEHNR and CDR2 FQNEAQ (reference sequence). The full variable domain, rest sourced from reference TRBV7-9 and TRBJ2-7, is DTGVSQNPRHKITKRGQNVTFRCDPISEHNRLYWYRQTLGQGPEFLTYFQNEAQLEKSRLLSDRFSAERPKGSFSTLEIQRTEQGDSAMYLCASTLRAGETYEPYFGPGTRLTVT.

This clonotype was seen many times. The CDR3 here is CASSLKLGGSTDTQYF. Here the CDR3 DNA reads TGTGCCAGCAGCTTAAAACTGGGGGGAAGCACAGATACGCAGTATTTT. The chain combines TRBV7-2 with TRBJ2-3; perhaps TRBD2 as D (6 bases). Germline CDR1 SGHTA, CDR2 FQGNSA. The CDR3 totals 16 residues. Between the trimmed V and J ends, which lost 2 bases and 0 bases, there was a span of 12 bases.

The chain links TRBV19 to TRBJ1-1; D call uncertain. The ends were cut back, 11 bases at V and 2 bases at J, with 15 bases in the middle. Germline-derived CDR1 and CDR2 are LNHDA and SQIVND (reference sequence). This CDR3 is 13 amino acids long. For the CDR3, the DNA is TGTGCCGGATCGGATGGGGTCAACACTGAAGCTTTCTTT. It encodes CAGSDGVNTEAFF.

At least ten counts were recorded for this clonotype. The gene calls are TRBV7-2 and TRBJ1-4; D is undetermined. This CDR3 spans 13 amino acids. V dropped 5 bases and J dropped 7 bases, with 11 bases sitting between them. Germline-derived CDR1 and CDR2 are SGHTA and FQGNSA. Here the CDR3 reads CASSRDRGEKLFF. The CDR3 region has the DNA TGTGCCAGCAGCCGTGACCGGGGTGAAAAACTGTTTTTT.

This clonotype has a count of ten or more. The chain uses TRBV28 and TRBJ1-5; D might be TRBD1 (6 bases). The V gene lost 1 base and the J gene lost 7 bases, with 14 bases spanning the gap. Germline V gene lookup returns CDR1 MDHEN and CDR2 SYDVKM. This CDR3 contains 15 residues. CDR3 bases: TGTGCCAGCAGTTTATTCGGCAGGGGAGACCAGCCCCAGCATTTT. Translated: CASSLFGRGDQPQHF.

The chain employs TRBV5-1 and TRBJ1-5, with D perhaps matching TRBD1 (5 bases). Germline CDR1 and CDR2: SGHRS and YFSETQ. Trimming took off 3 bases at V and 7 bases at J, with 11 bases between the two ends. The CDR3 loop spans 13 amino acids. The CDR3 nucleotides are TGCGCCAGCAGCTCTTGGGGCGAACAGCCCCAGCATTTT. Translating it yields CASSSWGEQPQHF. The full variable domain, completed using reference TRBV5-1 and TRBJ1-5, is KAGVTQTPRYLIKTRGQQVTLSCSPISGHRSVSWYQQTPGQGLQFLFEYFSETQRNKGNFPGRFSGRQFSNSRSEMNVSTLELGDSALYLCASSSWGEQPQHFGDGTRLSIL.